This passage covers 10 T cell receptor beta chains from one sample sequenced in a study of blood T cells in healthy people across ages. With a J-beta primer mix and a sample-barcoded 5' primer, a second PCR ran roughly 6 to 12 cycles. TCRdb called the 5' RACE reads again in MiXCR, with one record for every CDR3 protein. The sample records about 1.5 million distinct CDR3 sequences, approximately 42% being singletons. Sequences were obtained from blood. The origin of the receptors is a woman aged 18-29 years in good health.

This clonotype was seen only a few times. The chain carries TRBV20-1 and TRBJ1-1, with D unclear. Trimming cost V 7 bases and J 6 bases, with 12 bases left between them. Germline CDR1 reads DFQATT; CDR2 reads SNEGSKA (reference sequence). The CDR3 is made up of 11 amino acids. Here the CDR3 DNA reads TGCAGTGTTCGCGGGTTACCTGAAGCTTTCTTT. This gives the protein CSVRGLPEAFF.

The J gene is TRBJ2-1, the V gene TRBV7-9, with a weak D call TRBD1 (5 bases). The CDR3 is 13 amino acids. With 11 bases removed from V and 7 bases from J, the gap between germline ends came to 18 bases. Germline CDR1 is SEHNR and CDR2 is FQNEAQ (reference sequence). CDR3 in DNA: TGTGCCGGCGACCGGGCAGGGCCAAATGAGCAGTTCTTC. Protein sequence: CAGDRAGPNEQFF.

The rearrangement uses TRBV4-1 and TRBJ2-7; no reliable D call. CDR1 and CDR2 (germline): MGHRA, YSYEKL. The CDR3 consists of 15 residues. The V and J ends lost 4 bases and 4 bases respectively, with 17 bases between them. CDR3 bases: TGCGCCAGCAGCCCCCCGGGTCCGACGAATTACGAGCAGTACTTC. It codes for CASSPPGPTNYEQYF.

There are a few counts of this clonotype. Sequence at one end of the junction differs from germline and may be a read error. V is TRBV12-3 or TRBV12-4 and J is TRBJ2-7, with TRBD1 identical over 8 bases. The CDR3 has 14 amino acids. The CDR3 here is CASRLAGTGVEQYF. The CDR3 DNA is TGTGCCAGCAGATTAGCCGGGACAGGCGTCGAGCAGTACTTC.

The table lists this clonotype with a few counts. This chain uses TRBV19 with TRBJ1-2; unclear D gene. Per germline, CDR1 LNHDA and CDR2 SQIVND (reference sequence). The V and J ends lost 5 bases and 8 bases respectively, with 12 bases between them. The CDR3 loop spans 12 amino acids. The CDR3 DNA reads TGTGCCAGTAGTCAGACTGCCGGGGGCTACACCTTC. Translation gives CASSQTAGGYTF.

This chain links TRBV10-1 with TRBJ2-1; D is unclear. CDR1 is WNHNN and CDR2 is SYGVQD in the germline V gene (reference sequence). The CDR3 runs to 15 residues. V was cut by 5 bases and J by 0 bases, with 11 bases left in between. DNA for the CDR3: TGCGCCAGCAGTTTAGAGGAGATCTCCTACAATGAGCAGTTCTTC. It codes for CASSLEEISYNEQFF.

CDR3 residues: CASSLDLWPGTSWADTQYF. Written as DNA, the CDR3 is TGTGCCAGCAGCTTAGATCTTTGGCCGGGGACTAGCTGGGCAGATACGCAGTATTTT. V is TRBV11-2 and J is TRBJ2-3; 9 bases line up with TRBD2. CDR1 is SGHAT and CDR2 is FQNNGV in the germline V gene. This CDR3 comprises 19 residues. After removal of 0 bases from V and 4 bases from J, the junction contained 14 bases not matched to a gene.

The chain combines TRBV20-1 with TRBJ1-1; 8 bases agree with TRBD1. After removal of 3 bases from V and 3 bases from J, the junction contained 6 bases not matched to a gene. The germline gives CDR1 DFQATT, CDR2 SNEGSKA (reference sequence). The CDR3 covers 14 residues. In nucleotides, the CDR3 is TGCAGTGCTAGTGACCCGACAGGGGACACTGAAGCTTTCTTT. This sequence encodes CSASDPTGDTEAFF.

This clonotype was observed a few times. The rearrangement uses TRBV7-2 and TRBJ2-5; 8 bases align to TRBD2. This CDR3 comprises 16 residues. Germline V CDR1 and CDR2: SGHTA, FQGNSA. V shed 6 bases, J shed 4 bases, and the junction held 13 bases outside the gene matches. The CDR3, as DNA: TGTGCCAGCAGGCCTCCCGGGACTAGTCTATTAGAGACCCAGTACTTC. Translating gives CASRPPGTSLLETQYF.

This clonotype showed up just a few times. The V call is TRBV9, the J call TRBJ2-5; TRBD1 might be the D (6 bases). CDR3 length: 15 amino acids. Germline loops: CDR1 SGDLS, CDR2 YYNGEE. V lost 0 bases to trimming and J lost 3 bases, with 12 bases between them. The CDR3, as DNA: TGTGCCAGCAGCGTAGATAGAGGGGGTAAAGAGACCCAGTACTTC. It translates to CASSVDRGGKETQYF.